This T cell receptor beta chain was observed in a study of OX40 agonist ivuxolimab in advanced cancers. Study details: Patients took ivuxolimab, an agonistic anti-OX40 (CD134) antibody.

Assay used: immunoSEQ multiplex PCR; TCRdb lists only in-frame clones, some missing. Here the sample spans roughly 48,000 clones, 70% to 85% being singletons. Samples were taken at baseline and on day 1 of cycles 4 and 7. The CDR3 sequence is 15 residues long. CDR1 and CDR2 from the germline V gene are SGDLS and YYNGEE. The V segment lost 4 bases and the J segment 3 bases; nucleotides outside the gene matches: 8. The sample was CD4+ or CD8+ T cells sorted from blood, taken in a trial of the OX40 agonist ivuxolimab. This clonotype was obtained from an adult with an advanced solid tumor such as melanoma, head and neck, liver or kidney cancer. The genes are TRBV9 and TRBJ2-7; the match to TRBD1 covers 9 bases. CDR3 nucleotide sequence: TGTGCCAGCAGCCAAACAGGGGGCAGCCACTACGAGCAGTACTTC. Protein: CASSQTGGSHYEQYF.